The rows below give T cell receptor beta chains drawn from one sample of a study of read filtering for tumor transcriptome and immune sequencing. TCRdb fed the reads into MiXCR, producing one record per CDR3 protein. The sample includes 8,500 to 9,500 distinct CDR3 sequences, 16% seen only once; the top ten take 25% to 30%. Sequencing was performed on a population of CD138-negative cells sorted from bone marrow. The source is a donor at least 40 years old with multiple myeloma. Both conserved end residues are trimmed from each CDR3.

V	J	CDR3
TRBV27	TRBJ1-1	ASSNRALGGTEAF
TRBV19	TRBJ1-6	ASSRGTGPSPLH
TRBV4-1	TRBJ2-1	ASSRGSNEQF
TRBV7-9	TRBJ2-7	ASSPDSSYEQY
TRBV30	TRBJ2-5	AWSGGPQETQY
TRBV11-2	TRBJ1-1	ASSIGQGNTEAF
TRBV5-1	TRBJ2-3	ASSSLAGATDTQY
TRBV7-9	TRBJ1-1	ASSHTGTEAF
TRBV7-8	TRBJ2-2	ASSLAGGELF
TRBV18	TRBJ2-1	ASSSTATYNEQF
TRBV27	TRBJ2-1	ASSLIQGGYNEQF
TRBV12-3/TRBV12-4	TRBJ2-5	ASSLGGAQY
TRBV20-1	TRBJ2-7	SVQTSGDYEQY
TRBV7-9	TRBJ2-7	ASSLKPGGTYEQY
TRBV27	TRBJ2-1	ASSPLQQSSYNEQF
TRBV29-1	TRBJ2-2	SVEDPKTRTGELF
TRBV20-1	TRBJ2-7	SARDRGIYEQY
TRBV5-1	TRBJ2-2	ASGGVSAGELF
TRBV5-5	TRBJ2-1	ASSLSSEQF
TRBV20-1	TRBJ1-1	SATTGRTEAF
TRBV20-1	TRBJ1-6	SAPDIETGLSSPLH
TRBV20-1	TRBJ2-1	STRGTNGTSSYNEQF
TRBV6-6	TRBJ2-1	ASSYGGQGSYNEQF
TRBV19	TRBJ2-2	ASSIGLGVAGELF
TRBV6-2/TRBV6-3	TRBJ1-5	ASSYAAGAWGNQPQH
TRBV7-2	TRBJ2-1	ASSRFIAGSSHNEQL
TRBV9	TRBJ2-3	AGSPGTGDGTDTQY
TRBV6-5	TRBJ1-3	ASSYSAPEDAGPGNTIY
TRBV29-1	TRBJ2-5	SARTETQY
TRBV20-1	TRBJ1-1	SARGDRGGEAF
TRBV7-6	TRBJ1-5	ANPPLDRGEQPQH
TRBV9	TRBJ2-5	ASSVESTGQETQY
TRBV13	TRBJ2-1	ASSTGTGRF
TRBV14	TRBJ1-1	ASSQDLAQINTEAF
TRBV21-1	TRBJ1-1	ASRGRDTLRNTEAF
TRBV9	TRBJ1-4	ASSVGGTNEKLF
TRBV5-1	TRBJ1-1	ASSFDASTEAF
TRBV24-1	TRBJ2-1	ATSEKGAPGEQF
TRBV18	TRBJ1-5	ASSPEAGNQPQH
TRBV24-1	TRBJ1-1	ATRGGGTANTEAS
TRBV10-1	TRBJ2-1	ASSQTGNEQF
TRBV6-1	TRBJ2-7	ASSKETSGSYEQY
TRBV12-3/TRBV12-4	TRBJ2-3	ASSRPGLADTQY
TRBV19	TRBJ1-2	ASSLGQGSGYT
TRBV3-1	TRBJ2-1	ASSQALAGGRPHTNEQF
TRBV30	TRBJ2-2	AFIKGQLNTGELF
TRBV3-1	TRBJ1-6	ASSQIRSPLH
TRBV11-3	TRBJ1-1	ASSSQGRYTEAF
TRBV6-2/TRBV6-3	TRBJ2-7	ASSYGQPSYEQY
TRBV4-3	TRBJ2-1	ASSQDTGRAYDKQF
TRBV7-2	TRBJ1-2	ASSPQSNYGYT
TRBV29-1	TRBJ1-1	SVRPGGRNTEAF